The 23 T cell receptor beta chains given below trace back to one sample, sequenced in a study of blood T cell repertoires in COVID-19. TCRdb's table, derived via immunoSEQ multiplex PCR, lists solely in-frame clones and lacks some. The sample lists a few hundred thousand clones, around 88% occurring once. Sequenced sample: peripheral blood. The source of these receptors is a man aged 30 to 45 with acute or convalescent COVID-19.

This rearrangement joins TRBV29-1 to TRBJ2-3; 7 bases fit TRBD1. Trimming cost V 2 bases and J 4 bases; bases outside gene matches: 6. Per the germline V gene, CDR1 is SQVTM and CDR2 is ANQGSEA. CDR3 size: 14 residues. The CDR3: CSVEYDRVPDTQYF. The CDR3, as DNA: TGCAGCGTTGAATACGACAGGGTCCCAGATACGCAGTATTTT.

The CDR3: CASSPQGTDTQYF. The CDR3 coding sequence is TGCGCCAGCAGCCCGCAGGGCACAGATACGCAGTATTTT. The chain links TRBV5-1 to TRBJ2-3; no firm D call. The CDR3 sequence is 13 residues long. The ends were cut back, 4 bases at V and 1 base at J, with 7 bases in the middle. The germline gives CDR1 SGHRS, CDR2 YFSETQ.

This clone was detected only a few times. V gene TRBV11-2 combines with J gene TRBJ1-6, with D hard to call. This CDR3 is built from 16 residues. Germline loops: CDR1 SGHAT, CDR2 FQNNGV. With 2 bases removed from V and 0 bases from J, the gap between germline ends came to 8 bases. The CDR3 bases are TGTGCCAGCAGCTTAAACACGGGCTCCTATAATTCACCCCTCCACTTT. It translates to CASSLNTGSYNSPLHF.

This rearrangement joins TRBV9 to TRBJ1-1; 12 bases fit TRBD1. The CDR3 totals 16 residues. The V segment lost 7 bases and the J segment 0 bases; nucleotides outside the gene matches: 7. Looked up from germline, CDR1 is SGDLS and CDR2 is YYNGEE. CDR3 in DNA: TGTGCCAGCCAGTCGGGACAGGGGGCATTGAACACTGAAGCTTTCTTT. Translated: CASQSGQGALNTEAFF.

CDR3: CATSPTGAGNTIYF. The CDR3 coding sequence is TGTGCCACCAGCCCGACAGGCGCTGGAAACACCATATATTTT. The chain joins TRBV24-1 to TRBJ1-3, with a possible D match to TRBD1 (6 bases). There are 14 residues in the CDR3. Trimming shortened V by 7 bases and J by 2 bases, and 11 bases separated the two germline ends. CDR1 and CDR2 from the germline V gene are KGHDR and SFDVKD.

The chain is built from TRBV4-1 and TRBJ2-7; the match to TRBD1 covers 10 bases. The ends lost 4 bases at V and 3 bases at J; junction bases unmatched: 3. This CDR3 spans 14 amino acids. CDR1 and CDR2 from the germline V gene are MGHRA and YSYEKL. CDR3 nucleotide sequence: TGCGCCAGCAGCCTAGGACAGGGGGTCTACGAGCAGTACTTC. Encoded protein: CASSLGQGVYEQYF.

The J gene is TRBJ1-6, the V gene TRBV7-2; D not certain. Per germline, CDR1 SGHTA and CDR2 FQGNSA. Trimming cost V 6 bases and J 9 bases, with 15 bases left between them. The CDR3 length is 14 residues. The CDR3 loop reads CASRFAPPGSPLHF. CDR3 sequence (DNA): TGTGCCAGCAGGTTCGCCCCACCAGGTTCACCCCTCCACTTT.

The chain recombines TRBV19 with TRBJ2-2; perhaps TRBD2 as D (6 bases). V was trimmed by 1 base and J by 6 bases, leaving 9 bases between them. The length of the CDR3 is 14 residues. Germline-derived CDR1 and CDR2 are LNHDA and SQIVND (reference sequence). The CDR3 loop is CASSIVAVSGELFF. The CDR3 DNA reads TGTGCCAGTAGTATAGTAGCGGTTTCCGGGGAGCTGTTTTTT.

This chain uses TRBV7-9 with TRBJ2-5, with D perhaps TRBD2 (6 bases). The CDR3 consists of 16 residues. CDR1 SEHNR and CDR2 FQNEAQ come from the germline V gene (reference sequence). Trimming cost V 2 bases and J 4 bases, with 17 bases left between them. CDR3 protein: CASSLWGGTSRETQYF. DNA for the CDR3: TGTGCCAGCAGCTTATGGGGCGGGACTTCAAGAGAGACCCAGTACTTC.

J is TRBJ1-3 and V is TRBV11-2; D unresolved. V lost 6 bases and J lost 4, with 19 bases in between. Germline V gene data show CDR1 as SGHAT and CDR2 as FQNNGV. The CDR3 extends over 16 amino acids. The CDR3 loop reads CASSSPLHRRGNTIYF. The CDR3 DNA sequence: TGTGCCAGCAGTTCCCCGCTGCACAGAAGAGGAAACACCATATATTTT.

The genes are TRBV19 and TRBJ2-5; a possible D gene is TRBD2 (5 bases). The CDR3 has 11 residues. Trimming pared 7 bases from V and 5 bases from J, leaving 8 bases between. Looked up from germline, CDR1 is LNHDA and CDR2 is SQIVND (reference sequence). CDR3: CASMERETQYF. The CDR3 nucleotides are TGTGCCAGTATGGAGCGGGAGACCCAGTACTTC.

The rearrangement links TRBV30 to TRBJ1-2, with 12 bases fitting TRBD1. After removal of 0 bases from V and 7 bases from J, the junction contained 3 bases not matched to a gene. CDR1 and CDR2 from the germline V gene are GTSNPN and SVGIG (reference sequence). The CDR3 has 14 residues. The CDR3 nucleotides are TGTGCCTGGAGTGTGGGACAGGGGGCGGTTGGCTACACCTTC. Protein product: CAWSVGQGAVGYTF.

The rearrangement uses TRBV15 and TRBJ2-7; D is uncertain. Looked up from germline, CDR1 is LNHNV and CDR2 is YYDKDF (reference sequence). Between the trimmed V and J ends, which lost 2 bases and 6 bases, there was a span of 17 bases. The CDR3 is 15 amino acids. CDR3 protein: CATSRPIGDPSEQYF. DNA for the CDR3: TGTGCCACCAGCAGACCGATAGGAGACCCCTCCGAGCAGTACTTC.

The chain uses TRBV5-4 and TRBJ1-1; D not certain. V was cut by 4 bases and J by 3 bases, with 10 bases left in between. The CDR3 is 13 residues long. Germline V gene lookup returns CDR1 SGHNT and CDR2 YYREEE (reference sequence). CDR3 residues: CASSTTPDTEAFF. The CDR3 region has the DNA TGTGCCAGCAGCACGACACCGGACACTGAAGCTTTCTTT.

As to this clone: An end of the junction differs from the germline gene, which may be a read error. This chain joins TRBV5-1 and TRBJ1-4, with D unclear. CDR1 and CDR2 (germline): SGHRS, YFSETQ. The CDR3 loop spans 14 amino acids. CDR3 DNA: TGCGCCACCAGCGGAAGCGGGGTTGGTGAAAAACTGTTTTTT. This sequence encodes CATSGSGVGEKLFF.

This clone was observed a single time. The gene calls are TRBV19 and TRBJ2-7, with a possible D match to TRBD2 (5 bases). This CDR3 region has 13 residues. Looked up from germline, CDR1 is LNHDA and CDR2 is SQIVND (reference sequence). Deletions cut 3 bases from V and 2 bases from J, with 8 bases between. The CDR3, as DNA: TGTGCCAGTAGTATTAGAGGGCCCTACGAGCAGTACTTC. The encoded protein is CASSIRGPYEQYF.

J is TRBJ1-2 and V is TRBV5-4; D gene unclear. V shed 0 bases and J shed 2 bases, with 8 bases lying between them. Germline CDR1 reads SGHNT; CDR2 reads YYREEE (reference sequence). The CDR3 runs 14 residues. The CDR3 region has the DNA TGTGCCAGCAGCTTGGTGGGAGCGAACTATGGCTACACCTTC. It codes for CASSLVGANYGYTF.

The V gene is TRBV7-2, the J gene TRBJ1-4; TRBD1 is a possible D gene (6 bases). Trimming took off 5 bases at V and 8 bases at J, with 12 bases between the two ends. CDR1 SGHTA and CDR2 FQGNSA come from the germline V gene. There are 13 residues in the CDR3. The CDR3 nucleotides read TGTGCCAGCAGCGCACAGACAGGAGAAAAACTGTTTTTT. This translates into CASSAQTGEKLFF.

V and J are TRBV30 and TRBJ1-2; D is unresolved. V gave up 1 base and J gave up 4 bases, with 10 bases separating them. Germline CDR1 and CDR2: GTSNPN and SVGIG (reference sequence). There are 13 residues in the CDR3. The CDR3 coding sequence is TGTGCCTGGAGTGGCGGATTTACCTATGGCTACACCTTC. Translated, it gives CAWSGGFTYGYTF.

The gene calls are TRBV19 and TRBJ2-2; 8 nucleotides align to TRBD2. The V segment lost 5 bases and the J segment 3 bases; nucleotides outside the gene matches: 8. CDR1 is LNHDA and CDR2 is SQIVND in the germline V gene (reference sequence). This CDR3 region has 16 residues. The CDR3 sequence is CASSSRSGGYTGELFF. Here the CDR3 DNA reads TGTGCCAGTAGTTCCCGGAGCGGGGGTTACACCGGGGAGCTGTTTTTT.

The rearrangement joins TRBV5-1 to TRBJ2-7; 12 nucleotides agree with TRBD2. CDR3 size: 16 residues. After removal of 3 bases from V and 3 bases from J, the junction contained 7 bases not matched to a gene. Germline assignment: CDR1 SGHRS and CDR2 YFSETQ. CDR3 bases: TGCGCCAGCAGCTCCGATCTAGCGGGAGGGGTCTACGAGCAGTACTTC. Encoded protein: CASSSDLAGGVYEQYF.

This clone has a handful of counts. The chain carries TRBV4-2 and TRBJ2-7, with a possible D match to TRBD2 (5 bases). V dropped 5 bases and J dropped 6 bases, with 20 bases sitting between them. The CDR3 extends over 15 amino acids. Germline CDR1 is LGHNA and CDR2 is YNFKEQ. The CDR3 DNA reads as TGTGCCAGCAGCGAGGGAAGGGTTAGGTTGGGCGAGCAGTACTTC. Translated, it gives CASSEGRVRLGEQYF.

This chain uses TRBV2 with TRBJ1-4; perhaps TRBD1 as D (6 bases). The CDR3 totals 14 residues. V was cut by 6 bases and J by 5 bases, with 13 bases left in between. Germline V lookup: CDR1 SNHLY, CDR2 FYNNEI. In DNA, the CDR3 is TGTGCCAGCAGGGGAACAGGGAGAAATGAAAAACTGTTTTTT. Its translation: CASRGTGRNEKLFF.